This entry lists 16 T cell receptor beta chains sequenced from one sample in a study of radiotherapy plus CTLA-4 blockade in lung cancer (dated by TCRdb to 2017 to 2018). Library generation was performed with the immunoSEQ multiplex PCR assay. The clones in this table, taken by TCRdb from immuneACCESS, are in-frame only. Not every clone is retained; where verified, under half of the shortfall comes from an unresolved V gene, and the cause of the rest is unknown. The sample includes just over 60,000 clones, with around 77% observed a single time. Approximately 4% of the sample is taken by the ten largest. This specimen was peripheral blood, taken from a patient treated with radiotherapy plus ipilimumab. All receptors come from a human donor with non-small cell lung cancer who had a complete response to radiotherapy plus ipilimumab.

The CDR3 nucleotides read TGTGCCAGCAGCTTAACCGGACAGACTCAGCATTTT. This translates into CASSLTGQTQHF. The V call is TRBV7-9, the J call TRBJ1-5; D is possibly TRBD1 (6 bases). This CDR3 comprises 12 residues. CDR1 and CDR2 from the germline V gene are SEHNR and FQNEAQ (reference sequence). V gave up 2 bases and J gave up 13 bases, with 12 bases separating them.

The J gene is TRBJ2-7, the V gene TRBV6-1; TRBD1 matches 7 bases. The CDR3 is 14 residues long. Germline lookup yields CDR1 MNHNS and CDR2 SASEGT. V was clipped by 4 bases and J by 4 bases; unmatched bases: 7. CDR3 region: CASSVYRGGYEQYV. CDR3 nucleotide sequence: TGTGCCAGCAGTGTCTACAGGGGTGGTTACGAGCAGTACGTC.

The chain couples TRBV29-1 to TRBJ2-3; a weak D match, TRBD1 (5 bases). The CDR3 extends over 12 amino acids. The germline V gene has CDR1 SQVTM and CDR2 ANQGSEA. Trimming cost V 4 bases and J 4 bases, with 9 bases left between them. DNA of the CDR3: TGCAGCGTTGGGGGCAGGGCAGATACGCAGTATTTT. It yields the protein CSVGGRADTQYF.

This chain uses TRBV2 with TRBJ2-5; 13 bases match TRBD2. The CDR3 is 17 amino acids. With V trimmed by 2 bases and J by 5 bases, 8 bases remained unmatched. Germline CDR1 and CDR2: SNHLY and FYNNEI. The CDR3: CASSESILLAGGETQYF. CDR3 DNA sequence: TGTGCCAGCAGTGAATCAATTCTACTAGCGGGAGGGGAGACCCAGTACTTC.

The V call is TRBV5-1, the J call TRBJ1-3, with unresolved D. Germline V gene lookup returns CDR1 SGHRS and CDR2 YFSETQ. The CDR3 is 14 amino acids. V lost 5 bases to trimming and J lost 0 bases, with 9 bases between them. CDR3 protein: CASSSASSGNTIYF. The CDR3 DNA follows: TGCGCCAGCAGTTCCGCTAGCTCTGGAAACACCATATATTTT.

This chain uses TRBV10-1 with TRBJ1-2; D gene uncertain. The CDR3 extends over 13 amino acids. Germline assignment: CDR1 WNHNN and CDR2 SYGVQD (reference sequence). The V gene lost 1 base and the J gene lost 8 bases, with 11 bases spanning the gap. The CDR3 sequence is CASSEFRARGYTF. CDR3 bases: TGCGCCAGCAGTGAGTTCCGGGCGAGGGGCTACACCTTC.

Written as DNA, the CDR3 is TGTGCCAGCAGCTTGGATATAGGAGTTAATGAAAAACTGTTTTTT. It is translated as CASSLDIGVNEKLFF. The chain has TRBV5-4 and TRBJ1-4, with unresolved D. Between the trimmed V and J ends, which lost 0 bases and 4 bases, there was a span of 10 bases. The CDR3 length is 15 residues. CDR1 is SGHNT and CDR2 is YYREEE in the germline V gene (reference sequence). The full variable domain, with the rest looked up from reference TRBV5-4 and TRBJ1-4, is ETGVTQSPTHLIKTRGQQVTLRCSSQSGHNTVSWYQQALGQGPQFIFQYYREEENGRGNFPPRFSGLQFPNYSSELNVNALELDDSALYLCASSLDIGVNEKLFFGSGTQLSVL.

The rearrangement joins TRBV7-2 to TRBJ1-2; 12 nucleotides match TRBD1. This CDR3 region has 15 residues. The trim removed 2 bases at V and 7 bases at J, leaving 5 bases unmatched. Germline V gene sequence: CDR1 SGHTA, CDR2 FQGNSA. Written as DNA, the CDR3 is TGTGCCAGCAGCTTACTTCCGGGACAGGGGGCTGGCTACACCTTC. It codes for CASSLLPGQGAGYTF.

This clone was seen once. V gene TRBV5-1 combines with J gene TRBJ1-2, with D possibly TRBD1 on 6 matching bases. This CDR3 has 13 residues. Germline V gives CDR1 SGHRS, CDR2 YFSETQ. V was trimmed by 0 bases and J by 7 bases, leaving 10 bases between them. CDR3 in amino acids: CASSLARGSGYTF. In nucleotides, the CDR3 is TGCGCCAGCAGCTTGGCTAGGGGGTCTGGCTACACCTTC. Using reference TRBV5-1 and TRBJ1-2 for the parts outside the CDR3, the full variable domain is KAGVTQTPRYLIKTRGQQVTLSCSPISGHRSVSWYQQTPGQGLQFLFEYFSETQRNKGNFPGRFSGRQFSNSRSEMNVSTLELGDSALYLCASSLARGSGYTFGSGTRLTVV.

The chain uses TRBV4-1 and TRBJ1-5, with TRBD1 matching over 8 bases. The CDR3 contains 16 residues. Germline V CDR1 and CDR2: MGHRA, YSYEKL. V was clipped by 2 bases and J by 4 bases; unmatched bases: 7. The CDR3 sequence: CASSQSGTGLNQPQHF. Here the CDR3 DNA reads TGCGCCAGCAGCCAAAGCGGGACAGGATTGAATCAGCCCCAGCATTTT.

This clone was observed a few times. The V and J genes are TRBV7-8 and TRBJ2-1, with TRBD1 matching over 12 bases. Germline loops: CDR1 SGHVS, CDR2 FQNEAQ. V was pared by 5 bases and J by 10 bases, with 12 bases of the junction left unmatched. This CDR3 is 16 amino acids long. The CDR3 is CASSRDRGRVMKEQFF. Written as DNA, the CDR3 is TGTGCCAGCAGCAGGGACAGGGGGCGCGTTATGAAAGAGCAGTTCTTC.

Written as DNA, the CDR3 is TGTGCCAGCAGCGTCGACAGGGCTGGAGAAAAACTGTTTTTT. Translation: CASSVDRAGEKLFF. The chain has TRBV7-2 and TRBJ1-4, with 7 bases identical to TRBD1. Germline CDR1 is SGHTA and CDR2 is FQGNSA. V gave up 5 bases and J gave up 8 bases; unmatched junction bases: 8. The CDR3 contains 14 residues. Full variable domain (rest looked up from reference TRBV7-2 and TRBJ1-4): GAGVSQSPSNKVTEKGKDVELRCDPISGHTALYWYRQSLGQGLEFLIYFQGNSAPDKSGLPSDRFSAERTGGSVSTLTIQRTQQEDSAVYLCASSVDRAGEKLFFGSGTQLSVL.

About this clone: The same CDR3 is also encoded by other DNA sequences in this sample. This chain connects TRBV27 to TRBJ1-2; D call uncertain. The CDR3 consists of 13 residues. CDR1 is MNHEY, CDR2 SMNVEV, per germline (reference sequence). V lost 3 bases to trimming and J lost 2 bases, with 7 bases between them. CDR3 nucleotides: TGTGCCAGCAGTTTTGGACGGAACTATGGCTACACCTTC. Translating it yields CASSFGRNYGYTF.

The gene calls are TRBV27 and TRBJ2-7; no clear D. The V gene's germline CDR1 is MNHEY and CDR2 SMNVEV (reference sequence). CDR3 size: 14 residues. V was shortened by 2 bases and J by 4 bases, with 12 bases between the two germline ends. CDR3 bases: TGTGCCAGCAGTTTAGGACGGAACATTTACGAGCAGTACTTC. It is translated as CASSLGRNIYEQYF.

CDR3 DNA: TGTGCCAGCAGCTTTCGGCAGGGTGGGGAAAAACTGTTTTTT. As protein: CASSFRQGGEKLFF. The rearrangement links TRBV5-6 to TRBJ1-4; TRBD1 might be the D (5 bases). Between the trimmed V and J ends, which lost 2 bases and 8 bases, there was a span of 13 bases. Germline-derived CDR1 and CDR2 are SGHDT and YYEEEE. The CDR3 covers 14 residues.

The V and J genes are TRBV4-1 and TRBJ1-1; the D is unclear. Germline CDR1 is MGHRA and CDR2 is YSYEKL. Trimming took 1 base from V and 0 from J, leaving 9 bases between them. The CDR3 has 15 amino acids. The CDR3 DNA is TGCGCCAGCAGCCAAGCACGATCATTGAACACTGAAGCTTTCTTT. It is translated as CASSQARSLNTEAFF.